The 20 T cell receptor beta chains given below trace back to one sample, sequenced in a study of metastatic and nonmetastatic thyroid tumors. The entire patient cohort was treatment-naive prior to thyroid surgery. TCRdb re-clonotyped the PCR reads through MiXCR. The sample holds 23,000 or so clones, roughly a quarter seen once. The sample comprised blood. These receptors all come from a female donor with papillary thyroid cancer or a benign thyroid nodule (not recorded which). Some clones in this sample may be carry-over from other donors' samples.

By its share, this clone is medium-sized. The V call is TRBV5-1, the J call TRBJ2-1; tentatively, D is TRBD1 or TRBD2 (5 bases each). Trimming stripped 0 bases from V and 0 bases from J, with 7 bases between. This CDR3 has 15 residues. Germline CDR1 is SGHRS and CDR2 is YFSETQ. CDR3 loop: CASSLGGSSYNEQFF. In DNA form, the CDR3 reads TGCGCCAGCAGCTTGGGGGGGAGCTCCTACAATGAGCAGTTCTTC.

Of note for this clone: A read error may produce the germline difference seen at one junction end. The rearrangement uses TRBV6-1 and TRBJ2-5, with D perhaps matching TRBD1 (6 bases). CDR1 is MNHNS and CDR2 is SASEGT in the germline V gene. The CDR3 runs 14 residues. The CDR3 spells CATTITGFQEPQYF. As DNA, the CDR3 is TGTGCCACTACCATAACAGGGTTCCAAGAGCCCCAGTACTTC.

This clone was recorded many times. The chain links TRBV18 to TRBJ1-1, with 7 nucleotides matching TRBD1. Germline CDR1 and CDR2: KGHSH and LQKENI. Losses at the gene ends were 3 bases for V and 11 bases for J; bases not matched to a gene: 9. This CDR3 is 13 amino acids long. CDR3 sequence: CASSPIGTADAFF. The CDR3 bases are TGTGCCAGCTCACCGATCGGGACAGCCGACGCTTTCTTT.

This clone was counted many times. J is TRBJ1-1 and V is TRBV5-6; TRBD1 is a possible D gene (6 bases). The CDR3 covers 16 residues. Germline V gene data show CDR1 as SGHDT and CDR2 as YYEEEE. V was cut by 2 bases and J by 1 base, with 15 bases left in between. The CDR3 spells CASSFVGGAGNTEAFF. Written as DNA, the CDR3 is TGTGCCAGCAGCTTTGTTGGGGGCGCAGGGAACACTGAAGCTTTCTTT.

The chain employs TRBV6-5 and TRBJ2-1; 7 bases are a match to TRBD2. The CDR3 runs 16 residues. Unmatched junction bases numbered 6, after V lost 0 bases and J lost 4 bases. Germline V CDR1 and CDR2: MNHEY, SVGAGI. The CDR3 bases are TGTGCCAGCAGTTACTCCGCTAGCGGAGGGTACAATGAGCAGTTCTTC. It codes for CASSYSASGGYNEQFF.

The rearrangement uses TRBV30 and TRBJ1-4, with D possibly matching TRBD1 (5 bases). CDR1 and CDR2 (germline): GTSNPN, SVGIG (reference sequence). V was cut by 5 bases and J by 5 bases, with 21 bases left in between. The length of the CDR3 is 16 residues. The CDR3 loop is CAWADEGTVTNEKLFF. As DNA, the CDR3 is TGTGCCTGGGCCGACGAAGGGACGGTTACAAATGAAAAACTGTTTTTT.

V and J are TRBV5-1 and TRBJ1-2; 8 nucleotides match TRBD1. Germline V gene lookup returns CDR1 SGHRS and CDR2 YFSETQ. V lost 3 bases to trimming and J lost 2 bases; unmatched junction nucleotides: 6. The CDR3 totals 15 residues. This CDR3 reads CASSSQGATNYGYTF. The CDR3 DNA follows: TGCGCCAGCAGCTCCCAGGGGGCGACGAACTATGGCTACACCTTC.

The chain combines TRBV20-1 with TRBJ1-1; D gene uncertain. CDR1 is DFQATT and CDR2 is SNEGSKA in the germline V gene (reference sequence). This CDR3 has 14 amino acids. Trimming left V 0 bases short and J 4 bases short, with 12 bases between. The CDR3 reads CSARDLAVATEAFF. CDR3 DNA: TGCAGTGCTAGAGATCTCGCGGTGGCCACTGAAGCTTTCTTT.

A remark on this clone: Since the CDR3 does not end with the conserved phenylalanine or tryptophan, this likely comes from a read error. Because the CDR3's place on the DNA is in doubt, the DNA is left out and the CDR3 is given as listed by TCRdb. The chain joins TRBV6-1 to TRBJ2-5. Germline V gene data show CDR1 as MNHNS and CDR2 as SASEGT. The CDR3 numbers 14 amino acids, ends counted. The CDR3 loop is CASTITGFQETPYY.

The chain has TRBV4-1 and TRBJ2-7; 10 nucleotides agree with TRBD2. Germline CDR1 and CDR2: MGHRA and YSYEKL. J was trimmed by 0 bases and V by 0 bases; bases with no gene match: 11. The length of the CDR3 is 19 residues. CDR3 sequence reads: CASSQDWQPGLAASYEQYF. The CDR3 DNA sequence: TGCGCCAGCAGCCAAGATTGGCAACCCGGACTAGCGGCCTCCTACGAGCAGTACTTC.

This clone came up many times. The chain couples TRBV28 to TRBJ2-1, with D perhaps matching TRBD1 or TRBD2 (7 bases each). Germline V lookup: CDR1 MDHEN, CDR2 SYDVKM. This CDR3 has 15 amino acids. Trimming pared 7 bases from V and 8 bases from J, leaving 21 bases between. This CDR3 reads CASNEFQGGSDEQFF. The DNA for the CDR3 is TGTGCCAGCAACGAATTCCAGGGGGGGTCCGATGAGCAGTTCTTC.

This clone was seen only a few times. V usage is TRBV5-1 and J usage is TRBJ1-2, with TRBD1 matching 9 bases. Germline CDR1 SGHRS, CDR2 YFSETQ. The CDR3 has 16 amino acids. V lost 4 bases and J lost 4; bases outside the gene matches: 11. The CDR3 DNA reads TGCGCCAGCAGCCCCATACCCACGACAGGGGGCTATGGCTACACCTTC. This sequence encodes CASSPIPTTGGYGYTF.

This clone was seen many times. V usage is TRBV18 and J usage is TRBJ2-3; D could derive from TRBD1 or TRBD2 (6 bases each). Germline V gene sequence: CDR1 KGHSH, CDR2 LQKENI. The CDR3 length is 15 residues. The V and J ends lost 5 bases and 9 bases respectively, with 21 bases between them. The CDR3 DNA reads as TGTGCCAGCTCAACTGGGACTCTCCCCCAGGGGACGCAGTATTTT. Translating gives CASSTGTLPQGTQYF.

A single count supports this clone. The chain couples TRBV20-1 to TRBJ2-1; 10 bases agree with TRBD2. The CDR3 sequence is 15 residues long. Trimming at V came to 6 bases and at J to 6 bases, leaving 11 bases not matched to a gene. In germline, CDR1 is DFQATT, CDR2 SNEGSKA (reference sequence). CDR3 DNA sequence: TGCAGTGCAACAAACCTAGCGGGGGTTCGCAATGAGCAGTTCTTC. Protein product: CSATNLAGVRNEQFF.

J is TRBJ2-7 and V is TRBV11-2; D possibly uses TRBD1 or TRBD2 (5 bases each). The CDR3 extends over 13 amino acids. The germline CDR1 and CDR2 sequences are SGHAT and FQNNGV. V gave up 3 bases and J gave up 7 bases, with 13 bases separating them. The CDR3 loop reads CASSFLGVGEQYF. CDR3 sequence (DNA): TGTGCCAGCAGCTTCCTGGGGGTGGGAGAGCAGTACTTC.

Concerning this clone: At one end the junction does not follow the germline gene, possibly because of a read error. The rearrangement links TRBV6-5 to TRBJ2-1, with a tentative D call TRBD1 (6 bases). Germline assignment: CDR1 MNHEY and CDR2 SVGAGI. The CDR3 extends over 16 amino acids. The CDR3 DNA reads as TGTGCCAGCAGTTACTTGAGGACAGCCAGCGAAAATGAGGAGTTCTTC. It specifies CASSYLRTASENEEFF.

As to this clone: Since a much larger clone is just one base distant, this may be a read error. The chain combines TRBV5-4 with TRBJ2-4, with TRBD2 identical over 12 bases. This CDR3 comprises 16 residues. V lost 0 bases to trimming and J lost 12 bases; unmatched junction nucleotides: 10. Germline CDR1 reads SGHNT; CDR2 reads YYREEE (reference sequence). DNA of the CDR3: TGTGCCAGCAGCTTGGGGTCTAGCGGGGGGGCGTACAGTCAGTACTTC. The encoded protein is CASSLGSSGGAYSQYF. The full variable domain, its missing parts supplied by reference TRBV5-4 and TRBJ2-4, is ETGVTQSPTHLIKTRGQQVTLRCSSQSGHNTVSWYQQALGQGPQFIFQYYREEENGRGNFPPRFSGLQFPNYSSELNVNALELDDSALYLCASSLGSSGGAYSQYFGAGTRLSVL.

This clone was seen at least ten times. The CDR3 loop reads CAIREGPREKLFF. In DNA form, the CDR3 reads TGTGCCATCAGAGAGGGCCCCAGAGAAAAACTGTTTTTT. The chain carries TRBV10-3 and TRBJ1-4; D not resolved. The germline V gene has CDR1 ENHRY and CDR2 SYGVKD. The CDR3 extends over 13 amino acids. With 6 bases removed from V and 8 bases from J, the gap between germline ends came to 13 bases.

This clone was found a few times. Given a much more abundant clone one base away, this may be a read error. The chain employs TRBV29-1 and TRBJ2-3, with 8 nucleotides matching TRBD1. Germline V gives CDR1 SQVTM, CDR2 ANQGSEA. This CDR3 comprises 13 residues. The V gene end was trimmed by 7 bases and the J gene end by 1 base; junction bases not matched to a gene: 4. The CDR3: CSATGDGTDTQYF. CDR3 nucleotide sequence: TGCAGCGCGACAGGGGACGGCACAGATACGCAGTATTTT.

In this sample, this clone turned up a few times. The V and J genes are TRBV6-5 and TRBJ2-7; no firm D call. The germline CDR1 and CDR2 sequences are MNHEY and SVGAGI. Trimming took off 4 bases at V and 4 bases at J, with 14 bases between the two ends. The CDR3 loop spans 14 amino acids. The DNA for the CDR3 is TGTGCCAGCAGTTCTTACGACGTATTTTACGAGCAGTACTTC. Amino acid sequence: CASSSYDVFYEQYF.